Presented here are 32 T cell receptor beta chains from one specimen sequenced in a study of cytotoxic CD8 clonotypes in ibrutinib-treated CLL (dated by TCRdb to about 2021). The library was built by means of the immunoSEQ multiplex PCR assay. Here the immuneACCESS table is served through TCRdb, limited to in-frame sequences with V and J called. Missing clones are a known gap in these copies; in checked studies unresolved V genes cover under half, and the rest lacks a known reason. The sample contains more than 85,000 clones, roughly three quarters of them found a single time. The ten largest clones take up under 30% of the sample. Per the publication, the time point label means: roughly 2 years on ibrutinib. The sequencing used PBMCs, collected after 24 months of ibrutinib treatment. These receptors were taken from a human donor with chronic lymphocytic leukemia.

The chain couples TRBV30 to TRBJ1-1; 10 bases fit TRBD1. The CDR3 has 13 residues. V lost 0 bases and J lost 10; bases outside the gene matches: 5. Germline lookup yields CDR1 GTSNPN and CDR2 SVGIG (reference sequence). CDR3 residues: CAWSVGGDRGAFF. In DNA, the CDR3 is TGTGCCTGGAGTGTAGGGGGGGACAGGGGAGCTTTCTTT.

This clone has a handful of counts. For the CDR3, the DNA is TGTGCCAGCAGTTTCGACAGGGGCCCAGGAGGGAACGAGCAGTACTTC. Translating it yields CASSFDRGPGGNEQYF. The gene calls are TRBV27 and TRBJ2-7, with 8 bases aligning to TRBD1. CDR1 MNHEY and CDR2 SMNVEV come from the germline V gene (reference sequence). The V and J ends lost 3 bases and 5 bases, in that order; junction bases with no gene match: 12. This CDR3 region has 16 residues.

This chain joins TRBV5-1 and TRBJ2-1; 11 bases fit TRBD2. The CDR3 sequence is 15 residues long. The germline gives CDR1 SGHRS, CDR2 YFSETQ. V lost 5 bases and J lost 8; bases outside the gene matches: 9. CDR3 DNA sequence: TGCGCCAGCAGGGTAGCGGGAGGGCCCGGGGATGAGCAGTTCTTC. It yields the protein CASRVAGGPGDEQFF.

CDR3 sequence reads: CAWGETIQETQYF. In DNA form, the CDR3 reads TGTGCCTGGGGGGAAACTATTCAAGAGACCCAGTACTTC. The rearrangement links TRBV30 to TRBJ2-5; D uncertain. This CDR3 has 13 residues. CDR1 is GTSNPN, CDR2 SVGIG, per germline (reference sequence). Trimming pared 5 bases from V and 2 bases from J, leaving 12 bases between.

This clone was seen a few times. This sequence joins TRBV2 and TRBJ1-1; D unclear. V lost 7 bases, J lost 1 base, and 16 bases lay in between. Germline V lookup: CDR1 SNHLY, CDR2 FYNNEI. The length of the CDR3 is 15 residues. CDR3 in DNA: TGTGCCAGCACCCCCTCCCAAGGGCCGAACACTGAAGCTTTCTTT. Protein product: CASTPSQGPNTEAFF. Full variable domain (rest looked up from reference TRBV2 and TRBJ1-1): EPEVTQTPSHQVTQMGQEVILRCVPISNHLYFYWYRQILGQKVEFLVSFYNNEISEKSEIFDDQFSVERPDGSNFTLKIRSTKLEDSAMYFCASTPSQGPNTEAFFGQGTRLTVV.

This clone was seen just once. CDR3 sequence (DNA): TGTGCCAGCACCGGACCTAGCGGGCGCCCCGATGAGCAGTTCTTC. Protein sequence: CASTGPSGRPDEQFF. V gene TRBV9 combines with J gene TRBJ2-1; 8 bases are shared with TRBD2. From germline, CDR1 is SGDLS and CDR2 YYNGEE. The CDR3 length is 15 residues. V lost 6 bases and J lost 8; bases outside the gene matches: 13.

J is TRBJ1-5 and V is TRBV18; no reliable D call. Between the trimmed V and J ends, which lost 8 bases and 2 bases, there was a span of 10 bases. The CDR3 loop spans 13 amino acids. Germline lookup yields CDR1 KGHSH and CDR2 LQKENI. The CDR3 DNA sequence: TGTGCCAGCCACTTCGCGGGCAATCAGCCCCAGCATTTT. This gives the protein CASHFAGNQPQHF.

The chain has TRBV5-1 and TRBJ2-2; TRBD1 matches 8 bases. Trimming removed 4 bases from V and 7 bases from J; junction bases left unmatched: 6. The CDR3 has 14 amino acids. Germline V gene data show CDR1 as SGHRS and CDR2 as YFSETQ. In nucleotides, the CDR3 is TGCGCCAGCAGCCCCGGGGACAGGATCGGGGAGCTGTTTTTT. Its protein is CASSPGDRIGELFF.

V gene TRBV14 combines with J gene TRBJ1-2; D uncertain. The ends were cut back, 6 bases at V and 4 bases at J, with 9 bases in the middle. CDR3 length equals 12 residues. CDR1 SGHDN and CDR2 FVKESK come from the germline V gene. In nucleotides, the CDR3 is TGTGCCAGCAGTCGGGTACCCTATGGCTACACCTTC. Translated: CASSRVPYGYTF.

V gene TRBV29-1 combines with J gene TRBJ1-2, with D possibly TRBD1 on 6 matching bases. The CDR3 contains 14 residues. Trimming left V 1 base short and J 4 bases short, with 13 bases between. Germline V gives CDR1 SQVTM, CDR2 ANQGSEA. CDR3 sequence: CSVEGVRGSYGYTF. The DNA of the CDR3 is TGCAGCGTTGAAGGTGTCAGGGGCTCCTATGGCTACACCTTC.

The genes are TRBV7-9 and TRBJ1-1; 7 bases agree with TRBD1. Unmatched junction bases numbered 8, after V lost 0 bases and J lost 7 bases. The CDR3 totals 15 residues. Germline loops: CDR1 SEHNR, CDR2 FQNEAQ (reference sequence). The CDR3 region has the DNA TGTGCCAGCAGCTTAGCGGTTCAGGGGGGTGGTGAAGCTTTCTTT. It is translated as CASSLAVQGGGEAFF.

This clone was seen just once. The chain carries TRBV18 and TRBJ2-2; TRBD2 matches at 13 bases. The CDR3 sequence is 17 residues long. V dropped 0 bases and J dropped 5; count of bases not matched to a gene: 3. The V gene's germline CDR1 is KGHSH and CDR2 LQKENI. The chain's CDR3 is CASSPPGLAGLTGELFF. CDR3 DNA: TGTGCCAGCTCACCACCGGGACTAGCGGGACTTACCGGGGAGCTGTTTTTT.

The J gene is TRBJ2-7, the V gene TRBV7-9; D gene ambiguous. Per germline, CDR1 SEHNR and CDR2 FQNEAQ (reference sequence). V lost 5 bases, J lost 3 bases, and 8 bases lay in between. This CDR3 contains 12 residues. CDR3 protein: CASSAGRYEQYF. The CDR3, as DNA: TGTGCCAGCAGCGCTGGACGCTACGAGCAGTACTTC.

The V and J genes are TRBV5-1 and TRBJ2-3, with no clear D. Per the germline V gene, CDR1 is SGHRS and CDR2 is YFSETQ. Between the trimmed V and J ends, which lost 2 bases and 5 bases, there was a span of 21 bases. The CDR3 is 17 amino acids. The CDR3 sequence is CASSFRVGKFELDTQYF. CDR3 coding DNA: TGCGCCAGCAGCTTCCGGGTGGGGAAATTTGAACTAGATACGCAGTATTTT.

V and J are TRBV5-1 and TRBJ2-5, with TRBD2 identical over 10 bases. The J call is doubtful: the DNA matches TRBJ2-7 better. The germline V gene encodes CDR1 SGHRS and CDR2 YFSETQ. This CDR3 is 17 amino acids long. CDR3 sequence reads: CASSSGTSVRSSYEQYF. DNA for the CDR3: TGCGCCAGCAGCTCCGGGACTAGCGTTCGGAGCTCCTACGAGCAGTACTTC.

The chain has TRBV7-3 and TRBJ2-7; D not certain. This CDR3 spans 14 amino acids. Germline V gene lookup returns CDR1 SGHTA and CDR2 FQGTGA. Trimming shortened V by 2 bases and J by 6 bases, and 14 bases separated the two germline ends. CDR3 in amino acids: CASSLEQGPSEQYF. CDR3 nucleotide sequence: TGTGCCAGCAGCTTAGAACAAGGCCCCTCCGAGCAGTACTTC.

The sample holds a few counts of this clone. This chain connects TRBV29-1 to TRBJ2-1, with TRBD2 identical over 12 bases. V shed 5 bases, J shed 7 bases, and the junction held 9 bases outside the gene matches. In germline, CDR1 is SQVTM, CDR2 ANQGSEA. This CDR3 has 15 residues. The chain's CDR3 is CSVILGGTSGNEQFF. For the CDR3, the DNA is TGCAGCGTTATATTAGGGGGGACTAGCGGGAATGAGCAGTTCTTC.

The gene calls are TRBV19 and TRBJ2-7; D is unresolved. Germline CDR1 reads LNHDA; CDR2 reads SQIVND (reference sequence). Trimming took off 0 bases at V and 4 bases at J, with 13 bases between the two ends. The CDR3 contains 15 residues. CDR3 protein: CASSIDDNIGYEQYF. The CDR3 DNA follows: TGTGCCAGTAGTATAGACGACAACATTGGGTACGAGCAGTACTTC.

The chain uses TRBV5-5 and TRBJ2-7; D tentatively reads TRBD1 or TRBD2 (5 bases each). The CDR3 is made up of 15 amino acids. Per germline, CDR1 SGHKS and CDR2 YYEKEE (reference sequence). Between the trimmed V and J ends, which lost 0 bases and 2 bases, there was a span of 12 bases. Here the CDR3 reads CASSLGPGPTYEQYF. The CDR3 coding sequence is TGTGCCAGCAGCTTGGGCCCGGGGCCCACCTACGAGCAGTACTTC.

This clone was seen just once. V is TRBV6-1 and J is TRBJ1-1, with 7 nucleotides matching TRBD1. The germline V gene encodes CDR1 MNHNS and CDR2 SASEGT. V lost 10 bases, J lost 1 base, and 12 bases stayed unmatched. CDR3 size: 15 residues. This CDR3 is CAIKVGQNENTEAFF. The CDR3, as DNA: TGTGCCATCAAGGTGGGACAGAACGAGAACACTGAAGCTTTCTTT.

The chain combines TRBV6-1 with TRBJ1-5; maybe TRBD1 (6 bases). V was clipped by 6 bases and J by 7 bases, with 13 bases between them. This CDR3 region has 13 residues. The germline gives CDR1 MNHNS, CDR2 SASEGT. The CDR3 region has the DNA TGTGCCAGCAGCGGAGAACAGGGCCAGCCCCAGCATTTT. The encoded protein is CASSGEQGQPQHF.

The V and J genes are TRBV27 and TRBJ2-1; D gene ambiguous. V lost 4 bases and J 4 bases, leaving 14 bases between the germline ends. This CDR3 is 15 amino acids long. The germline V gene encodes CDR1 MNHEY and CDR2 SMNVEV (reference sequence). DNA for the CDR3: TGTGCCAGCAGTTCCCGGACCGAAAAGTACAATGAGCAGTTCTTC. This gives the protein CASSSRTEKYNEQFF.

The V call is TRBV7-8, the J call TRBJ2-7, with D possibly TRBD2 on 8 matching bases. Germline V CDR1 and CDR2: SGHVS, FQNEAQ. Trimming removed 3 bases from V and 3 bases from J, with 21 bases in between. The CDR3 length is 17 residues. CDR3 amino acids: CASSFKAGAGGVYEQYF. The CDR3 DNA sequence: TGTGCCAGCAGCTTCAAAGCGGGGGCAGGGGGAGTCTACGAGCAGTACTTC.

This clone is judged medium-sized. V usage is TRBV5-6 and J usage is TRBJ1-2; D may be TRBD1 (5 bases). In germline, CDR1 is SGHDT, CDR2 YYEEEE. There are 13 residues in the CDR3. Between the trimmed V and J ends, which lost 0 bases and 4 bases, there was a span of 7 bases. This CDR3 reads CASSLGQSYGYTF. CDR3 sequence (DNA): TGTGCCAGCAGCTTGGGACAGAGCTATGGCTACACCTTC.

The CDR3 sequence is CATSRDPGQGNTIYF. In DNA form, the CDR3 reads TGTGCCACCAGCAGAGATCCAGGCCAGGGGAACACCATATATTTT. This rearrangement joins TRBV15 to TRBJ1-3, with TRBD1 as a possible D gene (6 bases). V lost 0 bases to trimming and J lost 7 bases, with 13 bases between them. Germline values: CDR1 LNHNV, CDR2 YYDKDF (reference sequence). This CDR3 spans 15 amino acids.

V usage is TRBV4-3 and J usage is TRBJ2-7; tentative D call: TRBD1 (5 bases). Germline values: CDR1 LGHNA, CDR2 YSLEER. The CDR3 contains 15 residues. V was shortened by 0 bases and J by 3 bases, with 12 bases between the two germline ends. CDR3 sequence (DNA): TGCGCCAGCAGCCAAGATACGGGCAGGGTCTACGAGCAGTACTTC. This encodes CASSQDTGRVYEQYF.

The chain combines TRBV18 with TRBJ2-1; D is unclear. Germline loops: CDR1 KGHSH, CDR2 LQKENI. This CDR3 has 11 residues. V was pared by 5 bases and J by 7 bases, with 6 bases between. CDR3: CASSNRNEQFF. The CDR3 DNA is TGTGCCAGCTCAAATCGGAATGAGCAGTTCTTC.

CDR3 coding DNA: TGTGCCAGCAGCGTTGGCGGGACAGGGGTGGCCTACGAGCAGTACTTC. Translation: CASSVGGTGVAYEQYF. The rearrangement joins TRBV9 to TRBJ2-7; 10 bases map to TRBD1. This CDR3 has 16 amino acids. V was pared by 2 bases and J by 2 bases, with 7 bases of the junction left unmatched. Germline assignment: CDR1 SGDLS and CDR2 YYNGEE.

This clone was seen once. This chain connects TRBV6-1 to TRBJ2-2; 9 bases line up with TRBD1. Germline V CDR1 and CDR2: MNHNS, SASEGT. The length of the CDR3 is 16 residues. J gave up 4 bases and V 2 bases, and 5 bases lay outside the gene matches. The chain's CDR3 is CASSERGQGGTGELFF. The CDR3 DNA reads TGTGCCAGCAGTGAAAGGGGACAGGGTGGCACCGGGGAGCTGTTTTTT.

This chain links TRBV2 with TRBJ2-1, with D uncertain. In germline, CDR1 is SNHLY, CDR2 FYNNEI. This CDR3 comprises 12 residues. Trimming took 3 bases from V and 7 from J, leaving 7 bases between them. The CDR3 sequence is CASSEAGNEQFF. As DNA, the CDR3 is TGTGCCAGCAGTGAGGCTGGAAATGAGCAGTTCTTC. Together with reference TRBV2 and TRBJ2-1, the CDR3 gives the full variable domain: EPEVTQTPSHQVTQMGQEVILRCVPISNHLYFYWYRQILGQKVEFLVSFYNNEISEKSEIFDDQFSVERPDGSNFTLKIRSTKLEDSAMYFCASSEAGNEQFFGPGTRLTVL.

CDR3 DNA: TGTGCCAGCAGTTCGCCCGGGACAGGCTACGAGCAGTACTTC. Protein product: CASSSPGTGYEQYF. V and J are TRBV28 and TRBJ2-7; 8 bases align to TRBD1. Germline-derived CDR1 and CDR2 are MDHEN and SYDVKM. This CDR3 spans 14 amino acids. J lost 3 bases, V lost 4 bases, and 5 bases had no gene match.

Concerning this clone itself: The sample holds other DNA sequences that translate to the same CDR3. V usage is TRBV27 and J usage is TRBJ2-7, with TRBD2 identical over 13 bases. The CDR3 is 16 residues long. With V trimmed by 2 bases and J by 3 bases, 4 bases remained unmatched. CDR1 is MNHEY and CDR2 is SMNVEV in the germline V gene (reference sequence). The CDR3 sequence: CASSLGGTSGIYEQYF. CDR3 nucleotides: TGTGCCAGCAGTTTAGGAGGGACTAGCGGGATCTACGAGCAGTACTTC.